The 7 T cell receptor beta chains below all came from one sample that was sequenced in a study of shared clonotypes between healthy human individuals. The method was immunoSEQ multiplex PCR; TCRdb's version includes in-frame clones alone and lacks a portion of them. In the table there are approximately 2.1 million clones, more than 80% of which are singletons. Material for sequencing was naive CD4+ T cells from PBMCs. Sample subset: CD45RA+ positively selected. The receptors originated from a man aged 18 to 29 in good health. Some clones in this sample may be carry-over from other donors' samples.

In this sample, this clone turned up a few times. This sample includes further DNA sequences coding for the same CDR3. The chain employs TRBV9 and TRBJ2-1; TRBD2 matches at 10 bases. Germline-derived CDR1 and CDR2 are SGDLS and YYNGEE. V was clipped by 3 bases and J by 0 bases; unmatched bases: 0. The CDR3 is 15 residues long. The CDR3 protein is CASSASGSSYNEQFF. The CDR3 nucleotides read TGTGCCAGCAGCGCTAGCGGGAGCTCCTACAATGAGCAGTTCTTC.

This rearrangement joins TRBV7-3 to TRBJ2-5; 7 bases map to TRBD1. The CDR3 loop spans 15 amino acids. Trimming at V came to 3 bases and at J to 1 base, leaving 5 bases not matched to a gene. Germline V gene sequence: CDR1 SGHTA, CDR2 FQGTGA. The DNA for the CDR3 is TGTGCCAGCAGCTTGTCACAGGGGCCCCAAGAGACCCAGTACTTC. Its translation is CASSLSQGPQETQYF.

The chain is built from TRBV13 and TRBJ2-7; 7 bases are shared with TRBD1. There are 15 residues in the CDR3. Germline loops: CDR1 PRHDT, CDR2 FYEKMQ (reference sequence). The V segment lost 5 bases and the J segment 4 bases; nucleotides outside the gene matches: 11. The CDR3 reads CASSLKTGLAYEQYF. In DNA form, the CDR3 reads TGTGCCAGCAGCCTCAAGACAGGGTTGGCGTACGAGCAGTACTTC. Variable domain in full (rest from reference TRBV13 and TRBJ2-7): AAGVIQSPRHLIKEKRETATLKCYPIPRHDTVYWYQQGPGQDPQFLISFYEKMQSDKGSIPDRFSAQQFSDYHSELNMSSLELGDSALYFCASSLKTGLAYEQYFGPGTRLTVT.

The chain is built from TRBV4-2 and TRBJ2-1; unclear D gene. The ends were cut back, 1 base at V and 3 bases at J, with 4 bases in the middle. Looked up from germline, CDR1 is LGHNA and CDR2 is YNFKEQ. The CDR3 contains 13 residues. The CDR3 reads CASSQGGYNEQFF. Here the CDR3 DNA reads TGTGCCAGCAGCCAAGGGGGCTACAATGAGCAGTTCTTC.

This clone was seen a single time. The chain links TRBV7-3 to TRBJ1-1; D may be TRBD1 (5 bases). Germline loops: CDR1 SGHTA, CDR2 FQGTGA. This CDR3 has 14 amino acids. V lost 4 bases to trimming and J lost 4 bases, with 13 bases between them. In nucleotides, the CDR3 is TGTGCCAGCAGCTCCGGGGGATCGGGCACTGAAGCTTTCTTT. Its protein is CASSSGGSGTEAFF.

The V and J genes are TRBV5-4 and TRBJ2-1, with TRBD2 matching over 14 bases. The germline V gene encodes CDR1 SGHNT and CDR2 YYREEE (reference sequence). Trimming at V came to 5 bases and at J to 4 bases, leaving 11 bases not matched to a gene. The CDR3 is made up of 18 amino acids. In DNA, the CDR3 is TGTGCCAGCAGTGCCGGATTGACTAGCGGGAGGGGTTACAATGAGCAGTTCTTC. Encoded protein: CASSAGLTSGRGYNEQFF.

V and J are TRBV30 and TRBJ2-3, with 13 nucleotides matching TRBD2. CDR3 length: 16 residues. Looked up from germline, CDR1 is GTSNPN and CDR2 is SVGIG (reference sequence). With 3 bases clipped from V and 9 bases from J, the junction kept 12 bases outside the gene matches. This CDR3 reads CAWRTSGRGKIRTQYF. DNA of the CDR3: TGTGCCTGGAGAACTAGCGGGAGGGGGAAGATTAGGACGCAGTATTTT.